This TCR beta chain was identified during a study of blood T cell repertoires in COVID-19. Background on the study: Material from acute and convalescent COVID-19 was sourced from the United States, Italy and Spain. Sample material is recorded as cDNA or gDNA derived from T cells, B-cell-depleted T cells, or PBMCs.

There are 15 residues in the CDR3. CDR1 is MNHEY, CDR2 SVGAGI, per germline. With 5 bases removed from V and 0 bases from J, the gap between germline ends came to 11 bases. How the authors handled the data: Scientists estimated how many nucleated cells there were by amplifying reference gene primers. Method: immunoSEQ multiplex PCR; TCRdb's copy keeps in-frame clones and lacks some. The DNA gave D and trimming, while V, J and clone size come from that table. Among around 150,000 clones listed, about four fifths were seen once. The chain couples TRBV6-5 to TRBJ2-4; no clear D gene. The receptor's source is a man aged 65 to 79 with acute or convalescent COVID-19. Source material: peripheral blood. The CDR3, as DNA: TGTGCCAGCAGTACCGCGCTAGGAGCCAAAAACATTCAGTACTTC. The encoded protein is CASSTALGAKNIQYF.